A single sample is the source of the 29 T cell receptor beta chains below, sequenced in a study of identical twins. MiXCR, applied by TCRdb to the 5' RACE reads, yields one record per CDR3 protein. The table has approximately 630,000 distinct CDR3 sequences, about 7.6% seen once. This sample also belongs to another study, concerning yellow fever vaccine responses in identical twins.

Sequencing used PBMCs. These receptors all come from a woman aged 18-30 years in good health.

This clonotype has more than one count but fewer than ten. V is TRBV7-7 and J is TRBJ2-5, with D perhaps being TRBD1 or TRBD2 (5 bases each). Trimming removed 5 bases at V and 2 bases at J, with 12 bases between. From germline, CDR1 is SSHAT and CDR2 FNYEAQ (reference sequence). The CDR3 is 14 amino acids. The CDR3 spells CASSPRDGQETQYF. In DNA form, the CDR3 reads TGTGCCAGCAGCCCACGGGACGGTCAAGAGACCCAGTACTTC.

The rearrangement links TRBV7-2 to TRBJ1-3; TRBD1 matches 8 bases. The V gene's germline CDR1 is SGHTA and CDR2 FQGNSA. J was trimmed by 2 bases and V by 1 base; bases with no gene match: 1. The CDR3 contains 15 residues. CDR3: CASSLGRGPGNTIYF. As DNA, the CDR3 is TGTGCCAGCAGCTTAGGCAGGGGGCCTGGAAACACCATATATTTT.

The V gene is TRBV5-6, the J gene TRBJ1-1; D is perhaps TRBD1 (6 bases). Germline loops: CDR1 SGHDT, CDR2 YYEEEE. The CDR3 runs 14 residues. V lost 1 base and J lost 3, with 10 bases in between. DNA for the CDR3: TGTGCCAGCAGCTTGCGGGACACCTACACTGAAGCTTTCTTT. It codes for CASSLRDTYTEAFF.

This clonotype was seen only a few times. The rearrangement joins TRBV12-3 or TRBV12-4 to TRBJ2-1; D gene ambiguous. This CDR3 comprises 14 residues. The V end was cut by 0 bases, the J end by 7 bases, with 10 bases between. In DNA form, the CDR3 reads TGTGCCAGCAGTTTAGCGCACTGGTTGAATGAGCAGTTCTTC. Translated, it gives CASSLAHWLNEQFF.

The V gene is TRBV9, the J gene TRBJ2-3; 10 positions agree with TRBD2. The CDR3 has 17 residues. J was trimmed by 2 bases and V by 0 bases; bases with no gene match: 6. Per germline, CDR1 SGDLS and CDR2 YYNGEE. CDR3 region: CASSVAILAGHTDTQYF. The CDR3 nucleotides read TGTGCCAGCAGCGTAGCTATACTAGCGGGGCACACAGATACGCAGTATTTT.

In its sample, this clonotype was seen many times. This chain uses TRBV5-5 with TRBJ1-1, with 9 nucleotides matching TRBD1. The length of the CDR3 is 16 residues. J gave up 7 bases and V 4 bases, and 14 bases lay outside the gene matches. Per the germline V gene, CDR1 is SGHKS and CDR2 is YYEKEE (reference sequence). The CDR3 region has the DNA TGTGCCAGCAGCGTCTTCCGGGACAGGGATGGAGGTGAAGCTTTCTTT. Encoded protein: CASSVFRDRDGGEAFF.

The chain employs TRBV4-1 and TRBJ1-2; D gene uncertain. Trimming removed 0 bases from V and 6 bases from J, with 11 bases in between. The CDR3 extends over 14 amino acids. The germline CDR1 and CDR2 sequences are MGHRA and YSYEKL. The CDR3 protein is CASSQDRSSHGYTF. The CDR3 DNA follows: TGCGCCAGCAGCCAAGATCGCAGCAGCCATGGCTACACCTTC.

This clonotype was picked up many times. The V call is TRBV12-3 or TRBV12-4, the J call TRBJ2-4; tentatively, D is TRBD2 (7 bases). The CDR3 loop spans 17 amino acids. V was cut by 7 bases and J by 6 bases, with 25 bases left in between. DNA of the CDR3: TGTGCCAGCACCAAACCTACGGGGGGCCCCGGGGGAAACATTCAGTACTTC. Translation gives CASTKPTGGPGGNIQYF.

This clonotype has ten or more counts. The chain combines TRBV12-3 or TRBV12-4 with TRBJ2-3; 8 bases are shared with TRBD1. This CDR3 contains 16 residues. Germline trimming cut 5 bases from V and 4 bases from J; bases unmatched to any gene: 11. The CDR3 DNA sequence: TGTGCCAGCAGTCCCCCTTTACAGGGGGTTGCAGATACGCAGTATTTT. Its protein is CASSPPLQGVADTQYF.

V usage is TRBV13 and J usage is TRBJ1-2; TRBD1 is a possible D gene (6 bases). CDR1 is PRHDT, CDR2 FYEKMQ, per germline (reference sequence). V lost 5 bases to trimming and J lost 3 bases, with 13 bases between them. The CDR3 loop spans 14 amino acids. The CDR3 spells CASSLDRTYYGYTF. In DNA form, the CDR3 reads TGTGCCAGCAGCCTCGACAGGACTTACTATGGCTACACCTTC.

This clonotype has more than one count but fewer than ten. The chain joins TRBV5-1 to TRBJ2-7; weak D call: TRBD2 (5 bases). Germline lookup yields CDR1 SGHRS and CDR2 YFSETQ. The CDR3 has 14 residues. The germline V and J ends were trimmed by 2 bases and 2 bases, with 11 bases remaining between them. The CDR3 spells CASSLGLETYEQYF. The CDR3 DNA reads TGCGCCAGCAGCTTAGGACTGGAAACCTACGAGCAGTACTTC.

This clonotype appeared a few times. The chain carries TRBV12-3 or TRBV12-4 and TRBJ2-1; TRBD2 aligns across 11 bases. J was trimmed by 8 bases and V by 2 bases; bases with no gene match: 2. The CDR3 has 14 residues. For the CDR3, the DNA is TGTGCCAGCAGTTTACTAGCGGGAGGACATGAGCAGTTCTTC. It codes for CASSLLAGGHEQFF.

Ten or more counts support this clonotype. J is TRBJ2-7 and V is TRBV29-1; 14 nucleotides line up with TRBD2. The CDR3 loop spans 20 amino acids. V shed 2 bases and J 0 bases; nucleotides not matched to a gene: 15. In germline, CDR1 is SQVTM, CDR2 ANQGSEA. The CDR3 spells CSVERSSGTSGSRSSYEQYF. The CDR3 nucleotides are TGCAGCGTTGAACGGTCGTCGGGGACTAGCGGGAGTCGGAGCTCCTACGAGCAGTACTTC.

The gene calls are TRBV7-9 and TRBJ1-4; TRBD1 aligns across 8 bases. CDR1 and CDR2 (germline): SEHNR, FQNEAQ (reference sequence). Trimming cost V 5 bases and J 6 bases; bases outside gene matches: 5. The CDR3 spans 14 residues. The CDR3: CASSADRVDEKLFF. The CDR3 nucleotides are TGTGCCAGCAGCGCGGACAGGGTTGATGAAAAACTGTTTTTT. Filled out from reference TRBV7-9 and TRBJ1-4, the complete variable domain reads DTGVSQNPRHKITKRGQNVTFRCDPISEHNRLYWYRQTLGQGPEFLTYFQNEAQLEKSRLLSDRFSAERPKGSFSTLEIQRTEQGDSAMYLCASSADRVDEKLFFGSGTQLSVL.

The V and J genes are TRBV7-9 and TRBJ2-2; D not resolved. CDR1 and CDR2 (germline): SEHNR, FQNEAQ (reference sequence). This CDR3 spans 15 amino acids. Trimming left V 1 base short and J 3 bases short, with 9 bases between. CDR3 residues: CASSLVVRYTGELFF. The CDR3, as DNA: TGTGCCAGCAGCTTAGTGGTCAGATACACCGGGGAGCTGTTTTTT. Together with reference TRBV7-9 and TRBJ2-2, the CDR3 gives the full variable domain: DTGVSQNPRHKITKRGQNVTFRCDPISEHNRLYWYRQTLGQGPEFLTYFQNEAQLEKSRLLSDRFSAERPKGSFSTLEIQRTEQGDSAMYLCASSLVVRYTGELFFGEGSRLTVL.

The rearrangement joins TRBV10-3 to TRBJ1-1; unclear D gene. Germline V gene sequence: CDR1 ENHRY, CDR2 SYGVKD. V was shortened by 4 bases and J by 0 bases, with 6 bases between the two germline ends. This CDR3 is built from 13 residues. In DNA, the CDR3 is TGTGCCATCAGTGTGTTAGTGAACACTGAAGCTTTCTTT. Its protein is CAISVLVNTEAFF.

This clonotype has a count of ten or more. V gene TRBV24-1 combines with J gene TRBJ2-1; TRBD2 matches at 12 bases. With V trimmed by 3 bases and J by 15 bases, 8 bases remained unmatched. This CDR3 spans 14 amino acids. Germline CDR1 reads KGHDR; CDR2 reads SFDVKD. CDR3 coding DNA: TGTGCCACCAGTGATCAGCGGACTAGCGGGATCACGTTCTTC. Translation gives CATSDQRTSGITFF.

This clonotype was found many times. The chain has TRBV10-3 and TRBJ2-2, with 7 bases aligning to TRBD1. The germline gives CDR1 ENHRY, CDR2 SYGVKD. Losses at the gene ends were 2 bases for V and 1 base for J; bases not matched to a gene: 7. This CDR3 has 17 residues. The CDR3 here is CAISEPGGQKNTGELFF. The CDR3 DNA is TGTGCCATCAGTGAGCCAGGGGGACAGAAGAACACCGGGGAGCTGTTTTTT.

This clonotype was counted between two and nine times. The rearrangement joins TRBV7-7 to TRBJ2-2; 7 bases are shared with TRBD1. Trimming cost V 2 bases and J 0 bases; bases outside gene matches: 6. CDR1 is SSHAT and CDR2 is FNYEAQ in the germline V gene (reference sequence). The CDR3 spans 17 residues. In nucleotides, the CDR3 is TGTGCCAGCAGCTTATCCCCTCAGGGGGCGAACACCGGGGAGCTGTTTTTT. Protein product: CASSLSPQGANTGELFF.

This clonotype was detected many times. The chain carries TRBV5-1 and TRBJ1-6; perhaps TRBD1 as D (5 bases). V gave up 2 bases and J gave up 8 bases, with 11 bases separating them. CDR3 size: 14 residues. Germline V lookup: CDR1 SGHRS, CDR2 YFSETQ. CDR3 in amino acids: CASSLRTRDSPLHF. The CDR3, as DNA: TGCGCCAGCAGCTTACGGACCAGGGATTCACCCCTCCACTTT.

This clonotype was picked up many times. The genes are TRBV7-2 and TRBJ1-2, with D maybe TRBD1 (5 bases). Per the germline V gene, CDR1 is SGHTA and CDR2 is FQGNSA. Trimming took 3 bases from V and 1 from J, leaving 6 bases between them. There are 13 residues in the CDR3. The CDR3, as DNA: TGTGCCAGCAGCTTGGACAATAACTATGGCTACACCTTC. This gives the protein CASSLDNNYGYTF.

This chain joins TRBV12-3 or TRBV12-4 and TRBJ1-2, with no clear D. This CDR3 contains 13 residues. V was clipped by 1 base and J by 1 base, with 4 bases between them. The CDR3 nucleotides read TGTGCCAGCAGTTTAGAAATTAACTATGGCTACACCTTC. Translation gives CASSLEINYGYTF.

The V gene is TRBV27, the J gene TRBJ2-5; the D gene is possibly TRBD2 (6 bases). The germline gives CDR1 MNHEY, CDR2 SMNVEV (reference sequence). CDR3 length: 13 amino acids. V dropped 8 bases and J dropped 0 bases, with 10 bases sitting between them. CDR3 sequence (DNA): TGTGCCAGCCGGGGACTTAACCAAGAGACCCAGTACTTC. This encodes CASRGLNQETQYF.

J is TRBJ2-2 and V is TRBV27, with D unclear. Germline V gene data show CDR1 as MNHEY and CDR2 as SMNVEV (reference sequence). CDR3 length equals 15 residues. Trimming cost V 5 bases and J 3 bases, with 13 bases left between them. The CDR3 here is CASSIRARDTGELFF. The CDR3 DNA follows: TGTGCCAGCAGTATTAGAGCGCGAGACACCGGGGAGCTGTTTTTT.

At least ten counts were recorded for this clonotype. The V and J genes are TRBV24-1 and TRBJ2-1, with 12 bases matching TRBD2. Germline assignment: CDR1 KGHDR and CDR2 SFDVKD. This CDR3 is built from 16 residues. The V segment lost 1 base and the J segment 6 bases; nucleotides outside the gene matches: 3. CDR3 sequence: CATSDFETSGSNEQFF. CDR3 DNA sequence: TGTGCCACCAGTGATTTCGAGACTAGCGGGAGCAATGAGCAGTTCTTC.

This clonotype was counted only a few times. The chain combines TRBV5-4 with TRBJ2-3, with 8 bases fitting TRBD2. Trimming cost V 4 bases and J 2 bases; bases outside gene matches: 12. CDR1 is SGHNT and CDR2 is YYREEE in the germline V gene (reference sequence). The CDR3 spans 17 residues. The CDR3 is CASSPPSGRGATDTQYF. In DNA form, the CDR3 reads TGTGCCAGCAGCCCCCCCAGCGGGAGAGGGGCCACAGATACGCAGTATTTT. Drawing the rest from reference TRBV5-4 and TRBJ2-3, the complete variable domain is ETGVTQSPTHLIKTRGQQVTLRCSSQSGHNTVSWYQQALGQGPQFIFQYYREEENGRGNFPPRFSGLQFPNYSSELNVNALELDDSALYLCASSPPSGRGATDTQYFGPGTRLTVL.

The chain uses TRBV12-3 or TRBV12-4 and TRBJ2-3; D not certain. This CDR3 has 14 residues. V lost 8 bases to trimming and J lost 2 bases, with 14 bases between them. The CDR3 coding sequence is TGTGCCAGCTCCCGGGCCCCCATCACAGATACGCAGTATTTT. Its translation: CASSRAPITDTQYF.

This clonotype was picked up many times. The gene calls are TRBV12-3 or TRBV12-4 and TRBJ2-2; 12 bases are a match to TRBD2. CDR3 size: 17 residues. V gave up 10 bases and J gave up 4 bases; unmatched junction bases: 13. CDR3 in amino acids: CATNGLAGGRSTGELFF. The CDR3 DNA reads as TGTGCCACTAATGGGCTAGCGGGGGGGCGTTCCACCGGGGAGCTGTTTTTT.

At least ten counts were recorded for this clonotype. The chain has TRBV20-1 and TRBJ2-1; 7 positions match TRBD2. In germline, CDR1 is DFQATT, CDR2 SNEGSKA (reference sequence). The J segment lost 4 bases and the V segment lost 1 base, leaving 4 bases of the junction unmatched. This CDR3 comprises 14 residues. This CDR3 reads CSARGWTSYNEQFF. The DNA for the CDR3 is TGCAGTGCTAGAGGATGGACTAGTTACAATGAGCAGTTCTTC.